A selection of T cell receptor beta chains follows, all from one sample in a study of T cells of healthy individuals. MiXCR, run by TCRdb on the 5' RACE reads, gives a single entry per CDR3 protein. The sample shows approximately 52,000 distinct CDR3 sequences, roughly 14% of them seen only once. The origin of the receptors is a human donor in good health. Each CDR3 is given with its conserved first and last residue. D genes are given only for firm matches. Rows give clone size only sometimes, using once, few, many, or a class for an expanded clone.

J | D | V | size | DNA | CDR3
TRBJ2-1 | . | TRBV27 | many | TGTGCCAGCAGTTTCGATGGACGGACCTTAAGCTCCTACAATGAGCAGTTCTTC | CASSFDGRTLSSYNEQFF
TRBJ2-3 | TRBD1 | TRBV18 | . | TGTGCCAGCTCCCTGATTTGGACAGGGACGAGCACAGATACGCAGTATTTT | CASSLIWTGTSTDTQYF
TRBJ2-1 | . | TRBV7-2 | . | TGTGCCAGCAGCCCCGACAGGATAGCCGGCAATGAGCAGTTCTTC | CASSPDRIAGNEQFF
TRBJ2-2 | TRBD1 | TRBV20-1 | many | TGCAGTGCTAGAAACCAGGGGGCGGTCACCGGGGAGCTGTTTTTT | CSARNQGAVTGELFF
TRBJ2-7 | TRBD1 | TRBV29-1 | many | TGCAGCGTCGGGGGACAGGGGGGAATCGAGCAGTACTTC | CSVGGQGGIEQYF
TRBJ2-3 | . | TRBV7-2 | . | TGTGCCAGCAGCCTTTTAGAGGGGCCACTAACCTCAGATACGCAGTATTTT | CASSLLEGPLTSDTQYF
TRBJ1-5 | . | TRBV3-1 | few | TGTGCCAGCAGCCAAGTTCCTGACTACGGGCCCCAGCATTTT | CASSQVPDYGPQHF
TRBJ1-5 | TRBD1 | TRBV19 | many | TGTGCCAGTAGTCAGGACAGGAATCAGCCCCAGCATTTT | CASSQDRNQPQHF
TRBJ2-7 | . | TRBV28 | . | TGTGCCAGCGAAGGGGGGCCCCTCTACGAGCAGTACTTC | CASEGGPLYEQYF
TRBJ2-3 | TRBD2 | TRBV5-1 | . | TGCGCCAGCAGCCCAGGGGGTAGCGGGAGTCAACGATATACGCAGTATTTT | CASSPGGSGSQRYTQYF
TRBJ1-2 | TRBD1 | TRBV9 | . | TGTGCCAGCGGCGGACAGGGCGACTATGGCTACACCTTC | CASGGQGDYGYTF
TRBJ2-5 | . | TRBV7-2 | many | TGTGCCAGCAGCCCGTCTATTTGGGAAGAGACCCAGTACTTC | CASSPSIWEETQYF
TRBJ1-2 | . | TRBV20-1 | many | TGCAGTGCTAGAAACCTTTGGGGTGTGTCGGGCTACACCTTC | CSARNLWGVSGYTF
TRBJ2-7 | . | TRBV14 | few | TGTGCCAGCAGCGCTCACTCCTACGAGCAGTACTTC | CASSAHSYEQYF
TRBJ1-4 | . | TRBV2 | few | TGTGCCAGCAGTGGGATCCGGACCGCTGCGACTAATGAAAAACTGTTTTTT | CASSGIRTAATNEKLFF
TRBJ2-7 | TRBD1 | TRBV10-2 | many | TGCGCCAGCGGCTCTGGGACAGGGAGGGAGCAGTACTTC | CASGSGTGREQYF
TRBJ2-3 | . | TRBV12-3/TRBV12-4 | . | TGTGCCAGCAGATCAGGGGCAGATACGCAGTATTTT | CASRSGADTQYF
TRBJ2-1 | TRBD1 | TRBV7-2 | many | TGTGCCAGCAGCTATGACAGGGCAGGTGAGCAGTTCTTC | CASSYDRAGEQFF
TRBJ2-7 | TRBD1 | TRBV5-4 | . | TGTGCCAGCAGTCGACAGGGGGCCTACGAGCAGTACTTC | CASSRQGAYEQYF
TRBJ2-1 | . | TRBV12-5 | . | TGTGCTAGTGGTTTTATAAGCGGATACAATGAGCAGTTCTTC | CASGFISGYNEQFF
TRBJ2-5 | . | TRBV18 | . | TGTGCCAGCTCACCACGTTACGAGACCCAGTACTTC | CASSPRYETQYF
TRBJ2-7 | . | TRBV4-1 | . | TGCGCCAGCAGCCAAGAAGGGCGGGATCTGAACGAGCAGTACTTC | CASSQEGRDLNEQYF
TRBJ2-2 | . | TRBV3-1 | many | TGTGCCAGCAGCATCCTAAACACCGGGGAGCTGTTTTTT | CASSILNTGELFF
TRBJ2-1 | . | TRBV24-1 | . | TGTGCCACCAGAACAACCAAAAATGAGCAGTTCTTC | CATRTTKNEQFF